What follows are 23 T cell receptor beta chains derived from one specimen sequenced in a study of CD8+ T cells in alopecia areata. cDNA reverse transcribed from extracted RNA served as the sequencing template. Some clones are missing from TCRdb's copy, which holds only in-frame ones; the method was immunoSEQ multiplex PCR. Here the sample spans about 42,000 clones, just over 65% being singletons. Treatment of the sample: oral pan-JAK inhibitor, 5-10 mg twice daily. This specimen was CD8+ T cells sorted from blood, taken at week 4, from a patient treated with tofacitinib. These receptors came from a human donor with alopecia areata.

J is TRBJ2-5 and V is TRBV10-3; D is unclear. CDR3 size: 14 residues. Trimming shortened V by 5 bases and J by 2 bases, and 12 bases separated the two germline ends. The germline CDR1 and CDR2 sequences are ENHRY and SYGVKD. The CDR3 is CAISTRLAQETQYF. In DNA, the CDR3 is TGTGCCATCAGTACCCGGTTAGCTCAAGAGACCCAGTACTTC.

This clone was seen more than once but under ten times. This chain joins TRBV21-1 and TRBJ1-5. TRBV21-1 is a documented pseudogene. This CDR3 is 17 amino acids long. The CDR3 sequence is CASSKVEAALSNQPQHF. Written as DNA, the CDR3 is TGTGCCAGCAGCAAAGTGGAGGCAGCCCTTAGCAATCAGCCCCAGCATTTT.

The V call is TRBV19, the J call TRBJ2-3; 11 nucleotides align to TRBD2. Trimming cost V 4 bases and J 6 bases; bases outside gene matches: 6. Germline CDR1 and CDR2: LNHDA and SQIVND (reference sequence). The CDR3 loop spans 15 amino acids. The CDR3 DNA is TGTGCCAGTAGTACCACTAGCGGGGGAATGGATACGCAGTATTTT. This codes for CASSTTSGGMDTQYF. The variable domain in full, with the rest retrieved from reference TRBV19 and TRBJ2-3, is DGGITQSPKYLFRKEGQNVTLSCEQNLNHDAMYWYRQDPGQGLRLIYYSQIVNDFQKGDIAEGYSVSREKKESFPLTVTSAQKNPTAFYLCASSTTSGGMDTQYFGPGTRLTVL.

The chain links TRBV7-8 to TRBJ2-1; 9 bases map to TRBD1. Germline-derived CDR1 and CDR2 are SGHVS and FQNEAQ. This CDR3 has 15 residues. The V and J ends lost 5 bases and 3 bases, in that order; junction bases with no gene match: 5. The CDR3 nucleotides are TGTGCCAGCAGCCCACAGGGGGCCGACTACAATGAGCAGTTCTTC. It yields the protein CASSPQGADYNEQFF.

This clone has just a few counts. V is TRBV29-1 and J is TRBJ1-2; no reliable D call. CDR1 SQVTM and CDR2 ANQGSEA come from the germline V gene. Between the trimmed V and J ends, which lost 1 base and 1 base, there was a span of 7 bases. This CDR3 region has 13 residues. DNA for the CDR3: TGCAGCGTTGAAGTTATTAATAACTATGGCTACACCTTC. Encoded protein: CSVEVINNYGYTF.

The chain links TRBV5-6 to TRBJ2-7; 7 nucleotides match TRBD1. V dropped 3 bases and J dropped 0; count of bases not matched to a gene: 6. The CDR3 is 15 residues long. Germline lookup yields CDR1 SGHDT and CDR2 YYEEEE. The CDR3 sequence is CASSSSDRYSYEQYF. The CDR3 DNA is TGTGCCAGCAGCTCCTCGGACAGGTACTCCTACGAGCAGTACTTC.

In this sample, this clone turned up a few times. This chain joins TRBV19 and TRBJ2-1; D unresolved. V was trimmed by 5 bases and J by 10 bases, leaving 9 bases between them. This CDR3 has 11 amino acids. Germline CDR1 LNHDA, CDR2 SQIVND (reference sequence). The CDR3 DNA sequence: TGTGCCAGTAGTTATTCCGGCGAGCAGTTCTTC. Translating it yields CASSYSGEQFF.

This chain uses TRBV30 with TRBJ2-7; D remains ambiguous. From germline, CDR1 is GTSNPN and CDR2 SVGIG (reference sequence). The CDR3 is made up of 12 amino acids. Trimming shortened V by 2 bases and J by 3 bases, and 8 bases separated the two germline ends. The CDR3 nucleotides are TGTGCCTGGAGTCCCTCTAGCTACGAGCAGTACTTC. Its protein product is CAWSPSSYEQYF.

V is TRBV11-2 and J is TRBJ2-3; 8 positions agree with TRBD2. The CDR3 loop spans 16 amino acids. Germline lookup yields CDR1 SGHAT and CDR2 FQNNGV. Losses at the gene ends were 0 bases for V and 3 bases for J; bases not matched to a gene: 5. CDR3 coding DNA: TGTGCCAGCAGCTTAGAGATAACTAGCGGTACAGATACGCAGTATTTT. Protein sequence: CASSLEITSGTDTQYF.

V gene TRBV29-1 combines with J gene TRBJ2-3; 7 positions match TRBD1. J was trimmed by 2 bases and V by 5 bases; bases with no gene match: 7. The CDR3 runs 14 residues. Germline V gene data show CDR1 as SQVTM and CDR2 as ANQGSEA. The CDR3 DNA follows: TGCAGCGTTTGGGGGACAGAAAACACAGATACGCAGTATTTT. Translating gives CSVWGTENTDTQYF.

The chain carries TRBV13 and TRBJ1-6; 10 bases are a match to TRBD1. The CDR3 is 15 residues long. V lost 5 bases to trimming and J lost 9 bases; unmatched junction nucleotides: 7. The germline V gene encodes CDR1 PRHDT and CDR2 FYEKMQ (reference sequence). The DNA for the CDR3 is TGTGCCAGCAGCACCCGGGACAGGGGAGCTTCACCCCTCCACTTT. Protein product: CASSTRDRGASPLHF.

V is TRBV29-1 and J is TRBJ2-1, with 8 bases identical to TRBD2. Germline CDR1 SQVTM, CDR2 ANQGSEA. V shed 5 bases and J 10 bases; nucleotides not matched to a gene: 10. This CDR3 spans 13 amino acids. The DNA of the CDR3 is TGCAGCGTTTGTCGCAGCGGGGGTATCGAGCAGTTCTTC. Encoded protein: CSVCRSGGIEQFF.

The chain has TRBV10-3 and TRBJ2-1; 7 nucleotides match TRBD2. Germline trimming cut 2 bases from V and 0 bases from J; bases unmatched to any gene: 4. Per the germline V gene, CDR1 is ENHRY and CDR2 is SYGVKD. The CDR3 totals 16 residues. CDR3 DNA: TGTGCCATCAGTGAGCCCAGCGGGAACTCCTACAATGAGCAGTTCTTC. Translation: CAISEPSGNSYNEQFF.

The sample holds a few counts of this clone. This chain joins TRBV4-2 and TRBJ2-1; TRBD2 might be the D (5 bases). This CDR3 has 17 residues. Germline CDR1 is LGHNA and CDR2 is YNFKEQ. With 5 bases removed from V and 5 bases from J, the gap between germline ends came to 22 bases. Here the CDR3 DNA reads TGTGCCAGCAGCTTGGGCCTTAGCGACGAGAGGGACAATGAGCAGTTCTTC. Protein: CASSLGLSDERDNEQFF.

This chain joins TRBV29-1 and TRBJ2-1, with D maybe TRBD1 (6 bases). CDR3 size: 13 residues. Trimming took 6 bases from V and 4 from J, leaving 13 bases between them. CDR1 and CDR2 (germline): SQVTM, ANQGSEA. This CDR3 is CSVETGEYNEQFF. DNA for the CDR3: TGCAGCGTCGAGACAGGAGAGTACAATGAGCAGTTCTTC.

This chain links TRBV4-3 with TRBJ2-5; no definite D call. Trimming removed 0 bases from V and 1 base from J, with 3 bases in between. This CDR3 spans 13 amino acids. Per the germline V gene, CDR1 is LGHNA and CDR2 is YSLEER. The CDR3 DNA follows: TGCGCCAGCAGCCAAGAAAGCCAAGAGACCCAGTACTTC. This codes for CASSQESQETQYF.

The chain uses TRBV29-1 and TRBJ1-2; D not resolved. Germline-derived CDR1 and CDR2 are SQVTM and ANQGSEA. The V end was cut by 4 bases, the J end by 7 bases, with 10 bases between. CDR3 length: 11 residues. DNA for the CDR3: TGCAGCGTTGCGGCAGCCAGTGGCTACACCTTC. It codes for CSVAAASGYTF.

The chain joins TRBV4-3 to TRBJ2-3; D tentatively fits TRBD1 or TRBD2 (5 bases each). V lost 1 base to trimming and J lost 5 bases, with 13 bases between them. In germline, CDR1 is LGHNA, CDR2 YSLEER. The CDR3 is 15 residues long. The CDR3, as DNA: TGCGCCAGCAGCCAAGTATGGGACGGAGGAGATACGCAGTATTTT. Translation gives CASSQVWDGGDTQYF.

The chain couples TRBV30 to TRBJ2-1; no clear D gene. The CDR3 totals 12 residues. V was trimmed by 5 bases and J by 9 bases, leaving 14 bases between them. Germline-derived CDR1 and CDR2 are GTSNPN and SVGIG (reference sequence). The CDR3: CAWAEGRFEQFF. The CDR3 coding sequence is TGTGCCTGGGCGGAAGGCCGGTTTGAGCAGTTCTTC.

The gene calls are TRBV6-5 and TRBJ2-5; 10 nucleotides match TRBD1. The CDR3 consists of 15 residues. Germline V gene lookup returns CDR1 MNHEY and CDR2 SVGAGI. The V gene end was trimmed by 2 bases and the J gene end by 4 bases; junction bases not matched to a gene: 4. CDR3 region: CASSYGTGVGETQYF. The DNA for the CDR3 is TGTGCCAGCAGTTACGGGACAGGGGTTGGAGAGACCCAGTACTTC.

This chain joins TRBV4-1 and TRBJ1-2; 8 nucleotides line up with TRBD1. The junction had 4 bases not matched to a gene; V was cut back by 0 bases and J by 4 bases. The CDR3 is 15 residues long. Germline loops: CDR1 MGHRA, CDR2 YSYEKL. In DNA, the CDR3 is TGCGCCAGCAGCCAAGATGAGGACAGGGCCTATGGCTACACCTTC. It is translated as CASSQDEDRAYGYTF.

The chain couples TRBV29-1 to TRBJ2-1; D possibly corresponds to TRBD1 (6 bases). The CDR3 covers 13 residues. The germline gives CDR1 SQVTM, CDR2 ANQGSEA. V lost 1 base to trimming and J lost 4 bases, with 8 bases between them. CDR3 protein: CSVEGQAYNEQFF. The CDR3 nucleotides read TGCAGCGTTGAAGGACAGGCGTACAATGAGCAGTTCTTC.

This chain connects TRBV30 to TRBJ1-4; 10 positions match TRBD1. CDR3 length: 13 amino acids. Germline V gene sequence: CDR1 GTSNPN, CDR2 SVGIG (reference sequence). Germline trimming cut 8 bases from V and 10 bases from J; bases unmatched to any gene: 10. The CDR3 loop is CATAGTGEGKLFF. CDR3 nucleotide sequence: TGTGCCACGGCCGGGACAGGGGAAGGAAAACTGTTTTTT.